The entry below gives a single T cell receptor (beta chain) sequence along with its context. Sequenced by immunoSEQ multiplex PCR; TCRdb stores in-frame clones only, minus some. The sample includes about 670,000 clones, 80% to 90% seen only once; the top ten take around 0.3%. These data are taken from a study of blood T cell repertoires in COVID-19. Study information: COVID-19 samples, acute and convalescent, were from the United States, Italy and Spain.

This clonotype was obtained from a woman aged 18-30 years with acute or convalescent COVID-19. Sequencing input: peripheral blood.

The CDR3 DNA follows: TGTGCCATCTCCGCGGGCATAAACGACTATGGCTACACCTTC. It translates to CAISAGINDYGYTF. The V gene is TRBV10-3, the J gene TRBJ1-2; D unresolved. Trimming removed 8 bases from V and 3 bases from J, with 16 bases in between. This CDR3 has 14 amino acids. Germline lookup yields CDR1 ENHRY and CDR2 SYGVKD.